This T cell receptor beta chain was identified during a study of T cell responses to AZD1222 COVID-19 vaccine. The study, taken as a whole, reports: Along spike, vaccine-associated CD4 TCRs were found throughout, with dominance at 160-218 and 743-854. Receipt of two AZD1222 doses was followed by a rise in Spike-specific TCR breadth and depth.

Deletions cut 0 bases from V and 0 bases from J, with 9 bases between. The CDR3 length is 15 residues. Germline CDR1 is MNHEY and CDR2 is SVGAGI. Method: immunoSEQ multiplex PCR; TCRdb's copy keeps in-frame clones and lacks some. The sample carries about 190,000 clones, 90% to 95% recorded once. About this clone: Antigen: not known.

This chain links TRBV6-5 with TRBJ2-7; D may be TRBD1 or TRBD2 (5 bases each). The receptor comes from an adult who received the MenACWY meningococcal vaccine as a control. The sample in question was peripheral blood, obtained 28 days after the second dose of the MenACWY control vaccine. The DNA of the CDR3 is TGTGCCAGCAGTTACTCTTGGGGGACCTCCTACGAGCAGTACTTC. Its translation: CASSYSWGTSYEQYF.